Shown below are 2 T cell receptor beta chains from a single sample sequenced in a study of cytomegalovirus exposure and HLA in healthy donors. This PCR relied on a set of 60 Vbeta primers and 13 Jbeta primers. TCRdb's table, derived via immunoSEQ multiplex PCR, lists solely in-frame clones and lacks some. The sample lists tens of thousands of clones, approximately 70% occurring once. Sequenced: PBMCs. These receptors were obtained from a young man in good health and CMV-seronegative.

The rearrangement uses TRBV4-1 and TRBJ1-5; D ambiguous. The germline V and J ends were trimmed by 0 bases and 0 bases, with 9 bases remaining between them. Germline-derived CDR1 and CDR2 are MGHRA and YSYEKL. The CDR3 runs 16 residues. CDR3 coding DNA: TGCGCCAGCAGCCAAGAGCGGTCCTATAGCAATCAGCCCCAGCATTTT. The encoded protein is CASSQERSYSNQPQHF.

J is TRBJ2-3 and V is TRBV30; the match to TRBD2 covers 14 bases. Trimming took 5 bases from V and 6 from J; bases not matched to a gene: 4. The V gene's germline CDR1 is GTSNPN and CDR2 SVGIG (reference sequence). This CDR3 has 14 residues. The CDR3 DNA sequence: TGTGCCTGGGCGACTAGCGGGAGGGGTGATACGCAGTATTTT. Protein product: CAWATSGRGDTQYF. Combining the CDR3 with reference TRBV30 and TRBJ2-3 gives the whole variable domain SQTIHQWPATLVQPVGSPLSLECTVEGTSNPNLYWYRQAAGRGLQLLFYSVGIGQISSEVPQNLSASRPQDRQFILSSKKLLLSDSGFYLCAWATSGRGDTQYFGPGTRLTVL.